This T cell receptor beta chain was found in a study of shared clonotypes between healthy human individuals. The V and J ends lost 4 bases and 10 bases respectively, with 14 bases between them. The CDR3 is 14 residues long. CDR1 is MDHEN, CDR2 SYDVKM, per germline. Profiling relied on immunoSEQ multiplex PCR, and the TCRdb table lists in-frame clones only, not all of them. There are about 2 million clones in the sample; 95% occur only once, and roughly 0.13% lies in the top ten. The V and J genes are TRBV28 and TRBJ1-6; D might be TRBD1 (6 bases). The source is a man between 18 and 35 years old in good health. The sequenced sample consisted of naive CD4+ T cells sorted from blood. Subset indicated: CD45RA+ positively selected. This CDR3 reads CASSYRASGSPLHF. The CDR3 bases are TGTGCCAGCAGTTACAGGGCGAGTGGATCACCCCTCCACTTT.